What follows is one TCR beta chain and its context. Its antigen is still unknown. The identical CDR3 is also encoded by other nucleotide sequences in the sample. The record originates from a study of cytomegalovirus exposure and HLA in healthy donors. Study details: Genotyping of some 400 donors showed that about 83% belonged to the Caucasian-associated ancestry cluster.

This CDR3 is 13 amino acids long. The germline V and J ends were trimmed by 2 bases and 2 bases, with 8 bases remaining between them. Germline V gives CDR1 SGHTS, CDR2 YDEGEE. Amplification used 60 Vbeta primers and 13 Jbeta primers. Here immunoSEQ multiplex PCR was the method, and the copy in TCRdb shows in-frame clones only, minus some. Among over 80,000 clones listed, roughly 76% were seen once. Study-wide points: Being productive about 87% or about 30% of the time was typical of most TCR beta V segments in an earlier analysis. Rarity marked most TCR sequences, yet some public TCRs occurred in many donors.

This sequence was found in a man aged 35 to 55 in good health and CMV-seronegative. The specimen sequenced was PBMCs. This chain links TRBV5-8 with TRBJ2-7; D is perhaps TRBD1 (6 bases). CDR3 bases: TGTGCCAGCAGCTTAACAGGGCCCTACGAGCAGTACTTC. This sequence encodes CASSLTGPYEQYF.